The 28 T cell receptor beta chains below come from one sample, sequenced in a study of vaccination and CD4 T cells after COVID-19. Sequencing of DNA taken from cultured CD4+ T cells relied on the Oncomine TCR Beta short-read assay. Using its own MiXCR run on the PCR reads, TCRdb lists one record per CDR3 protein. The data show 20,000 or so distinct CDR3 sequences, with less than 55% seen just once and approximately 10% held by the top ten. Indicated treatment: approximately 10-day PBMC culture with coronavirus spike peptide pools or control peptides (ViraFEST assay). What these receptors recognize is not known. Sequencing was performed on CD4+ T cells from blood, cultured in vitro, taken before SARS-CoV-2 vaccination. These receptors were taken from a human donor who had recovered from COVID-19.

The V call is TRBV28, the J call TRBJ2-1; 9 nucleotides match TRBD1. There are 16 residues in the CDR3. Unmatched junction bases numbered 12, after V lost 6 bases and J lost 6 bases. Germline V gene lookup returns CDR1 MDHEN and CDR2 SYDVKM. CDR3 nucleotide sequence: TGTGCCAGCAGCGTTCCGGGACAGGGACCCCGCAATGAGCAGTTCTTC. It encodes CASSVPGQGPRNEQFF.

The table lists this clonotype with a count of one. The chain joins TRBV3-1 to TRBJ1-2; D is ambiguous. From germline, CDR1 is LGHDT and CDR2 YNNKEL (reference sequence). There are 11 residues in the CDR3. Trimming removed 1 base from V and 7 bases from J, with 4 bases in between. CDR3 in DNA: TGTGCCAGCAGCCAAGCAAGTGGCTACACCTTC. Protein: CASSQASGYTF.

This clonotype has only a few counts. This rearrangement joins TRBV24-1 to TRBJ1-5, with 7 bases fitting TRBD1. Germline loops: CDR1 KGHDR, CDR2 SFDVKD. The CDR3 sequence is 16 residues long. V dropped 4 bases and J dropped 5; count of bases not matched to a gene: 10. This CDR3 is CATSDPSRDSDQPQHF. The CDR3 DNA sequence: TGTGCCACCAGTGACCCGTCCCGGGACAGTGATCAGCCCCAGCATTTT.

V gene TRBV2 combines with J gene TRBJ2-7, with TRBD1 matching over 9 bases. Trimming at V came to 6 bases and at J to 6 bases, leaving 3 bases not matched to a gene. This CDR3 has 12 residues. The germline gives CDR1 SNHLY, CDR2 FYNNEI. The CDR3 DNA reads TGTGCCAGCAGAACAGGGGGCTTCGAGCAGTACTTC. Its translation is CASRTGGFEQYF. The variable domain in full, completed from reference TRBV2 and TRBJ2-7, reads EPEVTQTPSHQVTQMGQEVILRCVPISNHLYFYWYRQILGQKVEFLVSFYNNEISEKSEIFDDQFSVERPDGSNFTLKIRSTKLEDSAMYFCASRTGGFEQYFGPGTRLTVT.

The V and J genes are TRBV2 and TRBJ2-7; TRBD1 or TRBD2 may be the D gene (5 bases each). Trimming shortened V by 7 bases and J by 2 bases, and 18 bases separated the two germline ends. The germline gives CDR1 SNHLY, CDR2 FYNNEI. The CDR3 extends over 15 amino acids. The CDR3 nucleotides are TGTGCCAGCAAAATACGGGTCGGGGACCCCTACGAGCAGTACTTC. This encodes CASKIRVGDPYEQYF.

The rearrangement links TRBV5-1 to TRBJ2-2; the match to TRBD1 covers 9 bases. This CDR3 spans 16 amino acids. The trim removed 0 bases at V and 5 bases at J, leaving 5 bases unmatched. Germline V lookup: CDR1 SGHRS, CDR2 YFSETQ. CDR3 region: CASSLAGTGRTGELFF. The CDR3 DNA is TGCGCCAGCAGCTTGGCTGGGACAGGGCGGACCGGGGAGCTGTTTTTT. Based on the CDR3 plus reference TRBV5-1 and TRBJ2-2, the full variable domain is KAGVTQTPRYLIKTRGQQVTLSCSPISGHRSVSWYQQTPGQGLQFLFEYFSETQRNKGNFPGRFSGRQFSNSRSEMNVSTLELGDSALYLCASSLAGTGRTGELFFGEGSRLTVL.

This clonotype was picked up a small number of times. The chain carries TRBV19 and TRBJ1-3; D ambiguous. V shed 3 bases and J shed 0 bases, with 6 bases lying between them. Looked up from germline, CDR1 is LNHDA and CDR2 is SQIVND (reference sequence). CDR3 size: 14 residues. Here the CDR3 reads CASSIQSSGNTIYF. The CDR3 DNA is TGTGCCAGTAGTATCCAGAGCTCTGGAAACACCATATATTTT.

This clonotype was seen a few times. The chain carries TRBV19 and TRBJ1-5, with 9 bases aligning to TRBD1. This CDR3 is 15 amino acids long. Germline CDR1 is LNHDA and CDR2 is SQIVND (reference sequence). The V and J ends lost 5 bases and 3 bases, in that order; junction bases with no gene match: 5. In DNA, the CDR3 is TGTGCCAGTAGTTCCGGGACAGGGTACAATCAGCCCCAGCATTTT. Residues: CASSSGTGYNQPQHF.

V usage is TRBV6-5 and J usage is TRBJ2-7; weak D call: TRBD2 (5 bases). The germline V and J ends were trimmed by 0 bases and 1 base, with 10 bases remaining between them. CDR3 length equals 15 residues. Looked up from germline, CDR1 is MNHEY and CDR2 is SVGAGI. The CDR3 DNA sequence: TGTGCCAGCAGTTACTCGGCTAGCAGATCCTACGAGCAGTACTTC. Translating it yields CASSYSASRSYEQYF.

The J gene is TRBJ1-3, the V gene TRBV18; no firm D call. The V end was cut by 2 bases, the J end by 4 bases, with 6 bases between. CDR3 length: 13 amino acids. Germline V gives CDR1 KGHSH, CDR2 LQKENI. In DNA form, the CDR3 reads TGTGCCAGCTCACCAGTCTCGGGAAACACCATATATTTT. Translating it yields CASSPVSGNTIYF. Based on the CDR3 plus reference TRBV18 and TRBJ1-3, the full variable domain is NAGVMQNPRHLVRRRGQEARLRCSPMKGHSHVYWYRQLPEEGLKFMVYLQKENIIDESGMPKERFSAEFPKEGPSILRIQQVVRGDSAAYFCASSPVSGNTIYFGEGSWLTVV.

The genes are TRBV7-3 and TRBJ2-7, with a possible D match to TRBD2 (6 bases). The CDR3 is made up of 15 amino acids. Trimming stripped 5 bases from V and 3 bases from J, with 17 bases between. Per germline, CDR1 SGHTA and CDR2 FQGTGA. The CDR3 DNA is TGTGCCAGCAGCAAGGGAGGTCCAGAGAGCTACGAGCAGTACTTC. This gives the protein CASSKGGPESYEQYF.

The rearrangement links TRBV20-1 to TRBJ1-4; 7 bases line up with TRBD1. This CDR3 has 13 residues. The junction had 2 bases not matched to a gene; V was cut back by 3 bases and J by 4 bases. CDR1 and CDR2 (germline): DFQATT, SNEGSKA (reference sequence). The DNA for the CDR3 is TGCAGTGCTAGGACAGGGAGTAATGAAAAACTGTTTTTT. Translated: CSARTGSNEKLFF.

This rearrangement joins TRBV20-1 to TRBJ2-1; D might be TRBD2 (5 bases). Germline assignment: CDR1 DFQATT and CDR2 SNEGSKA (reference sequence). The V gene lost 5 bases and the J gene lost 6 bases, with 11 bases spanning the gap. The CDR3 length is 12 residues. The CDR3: CSAPGIGNEQFF. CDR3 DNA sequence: TGCAGTGCTCCCGGGATCGGCAATGAGCAGTTCTTC.

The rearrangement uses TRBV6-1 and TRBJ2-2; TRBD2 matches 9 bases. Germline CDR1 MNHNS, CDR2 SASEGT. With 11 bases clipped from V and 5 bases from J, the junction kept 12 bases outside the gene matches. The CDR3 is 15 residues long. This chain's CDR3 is CAAYRPTSGTGELFF. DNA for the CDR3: TGTGCCGCCTACCGGCCGACTAGCGGAACCGGGGAGCTGTTTTTT.

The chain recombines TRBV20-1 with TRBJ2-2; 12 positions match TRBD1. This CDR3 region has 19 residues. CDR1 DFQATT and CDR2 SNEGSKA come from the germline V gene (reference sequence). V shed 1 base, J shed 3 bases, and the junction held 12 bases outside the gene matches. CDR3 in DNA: TGCAGTGCTAGAGGACGCTTACCGGGACAGGGGGCAGACACCGGGGAGCTGTTTTTT. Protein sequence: CSARGRLPGQGADTGELFF.

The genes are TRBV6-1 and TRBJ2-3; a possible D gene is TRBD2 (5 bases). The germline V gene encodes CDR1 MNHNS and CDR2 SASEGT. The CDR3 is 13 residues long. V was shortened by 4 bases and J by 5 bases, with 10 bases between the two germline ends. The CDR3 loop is CASSGGIVDTQYF. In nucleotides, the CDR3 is TGTGCCAGCAGTGGAGGGATTGTAGATACGCAGTATTTT.

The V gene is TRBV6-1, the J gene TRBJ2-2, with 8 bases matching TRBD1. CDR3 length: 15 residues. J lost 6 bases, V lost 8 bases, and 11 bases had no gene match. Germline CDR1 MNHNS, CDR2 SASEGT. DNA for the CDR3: TGTGCCAGCCGATACGGACAGGGTGGGGCCGGGGAGCTGTTTTTT. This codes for CASRYGQGGAGELFF.

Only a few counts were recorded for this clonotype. CDR3 residues: CASSIQSGLAGEYEQYF. The CDR3 region has the DNA TGTGCCAGCAGCATACAGTCGGGACTAGCGGGGGAGTACGAGCAGTACTTC. V is TRBV6-2 or TRBV6-3 and J is TRBJ2-7; the match to TRBD2 covers 14 bases. The CDR3 is made up of 17 amino acids. Germline CDR1 is MNHEY and CDR2 is SVGEGT. The V gene end was trimmed by 6 bases and the J gene end by 4 bases; junction bases not matched to a gene: 11.

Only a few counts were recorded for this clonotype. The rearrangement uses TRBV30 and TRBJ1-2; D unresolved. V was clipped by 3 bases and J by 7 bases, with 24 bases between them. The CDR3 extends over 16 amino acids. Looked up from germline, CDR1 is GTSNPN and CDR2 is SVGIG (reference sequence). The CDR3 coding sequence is TGTGCCTGGAGCCCGGGTCAGGTACGAAGTCTTGGTGGCTACACCTTC. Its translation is CAWSPGQVRSLGGYTF.

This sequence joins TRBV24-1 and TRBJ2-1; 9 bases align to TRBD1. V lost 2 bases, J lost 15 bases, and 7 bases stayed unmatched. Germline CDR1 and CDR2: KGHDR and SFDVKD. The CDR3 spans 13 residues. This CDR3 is CATSDYRDRELFF. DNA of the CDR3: TGTGCCACCAGTGATTACCGGGACAGGGAACTGTTCTTC.

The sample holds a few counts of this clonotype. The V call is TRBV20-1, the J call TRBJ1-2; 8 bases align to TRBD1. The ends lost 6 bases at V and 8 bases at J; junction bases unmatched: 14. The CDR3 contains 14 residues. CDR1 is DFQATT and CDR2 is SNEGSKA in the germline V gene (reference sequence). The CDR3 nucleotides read TGCAGTGCCACGCGACAGACAGGGGAAGGCGGCTACACCTTC. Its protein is CSATRQTGEGGYTF.

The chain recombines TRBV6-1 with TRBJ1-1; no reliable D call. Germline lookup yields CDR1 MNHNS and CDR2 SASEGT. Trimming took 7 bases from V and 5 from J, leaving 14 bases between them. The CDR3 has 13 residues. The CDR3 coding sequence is TGTGCCAGCATTGCGGTAGGGAGGACTGAAGCTTTCTTT. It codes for CASIAVGRTEAFF.

In DNA, the CDR3 is TGTGCCAGCAGTTCAGCTACTAACTATGGCTACACCTTC. This sequence encodes CASSSATNYGYTF. The chain joins TRBV6-5 to TRBJ1-2, with D hard to call. CDR1 and CDR2 from the germline V gene are MNHEY and SVGAGI. The CDR3 extends over 13 amino acids. V lost 4 bases to trimming and J lost 0 bases, with 6 bases between them.

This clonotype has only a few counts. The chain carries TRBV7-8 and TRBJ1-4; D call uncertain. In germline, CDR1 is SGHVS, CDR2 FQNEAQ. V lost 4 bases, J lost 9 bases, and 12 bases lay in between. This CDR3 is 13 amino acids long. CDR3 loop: CASSSGLYQKLFF. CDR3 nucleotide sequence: TGTGCCAGCAGCTCAGGACTGTATCAAAAACTGTTTTTT. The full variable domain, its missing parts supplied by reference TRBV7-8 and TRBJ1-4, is GAGVSQSPRYKVAKRGQDVALRCDPISGHVSLFWYQQALGQGPEFLTYFQNEAQLDKSGLPSDRFFAERPEGSVSTLKIQRTQQEDSAVYLCASSSGLYQKLFFGSGTQLSVL.

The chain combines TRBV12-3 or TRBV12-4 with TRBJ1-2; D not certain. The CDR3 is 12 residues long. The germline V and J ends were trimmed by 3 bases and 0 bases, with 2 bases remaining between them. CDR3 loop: CASSFSNYGYTF. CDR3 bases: TGTGCCAGCAGTTTCTCTAACTATGGCTACACCTTC.

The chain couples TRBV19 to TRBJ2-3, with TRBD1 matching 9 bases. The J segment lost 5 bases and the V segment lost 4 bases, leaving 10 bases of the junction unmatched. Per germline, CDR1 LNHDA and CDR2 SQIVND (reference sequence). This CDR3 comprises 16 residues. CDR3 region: CASSKRPTGGRDTQYF. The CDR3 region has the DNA TGTGCCAGTAGTAAGAGGCCTACAGGGGGCCGAGATACGCAGTATTTT.

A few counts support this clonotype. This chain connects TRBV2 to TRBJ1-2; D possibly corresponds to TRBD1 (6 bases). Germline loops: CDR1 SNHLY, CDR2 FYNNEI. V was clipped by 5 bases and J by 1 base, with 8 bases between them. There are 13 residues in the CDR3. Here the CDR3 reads CASSSGDNYGYTF. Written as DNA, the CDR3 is TGTGCCAGCAGTTCAGGGGATAACTATGGCTACACCTTC.

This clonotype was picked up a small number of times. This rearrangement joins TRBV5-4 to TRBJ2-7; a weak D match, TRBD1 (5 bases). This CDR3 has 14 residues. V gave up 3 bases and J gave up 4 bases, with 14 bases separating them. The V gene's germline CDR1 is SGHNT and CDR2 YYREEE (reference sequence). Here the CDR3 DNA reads TGTGCCAGCAGCTCTGGGGCTAGTAAGTACGAGCAGTACTTC. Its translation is CASSSGASKYEQYF.